Listed below are T cell receptor beta chains from one sample, sequenced in a study of cytomegalovirus exposure and HLA in healthy donors. Clones were read by immunoSEQ multiplex PCR, and TCRdb kept only the in-frame ones, dropping some. The sample lists 110,000 or so clones; 86% were seen once. The sequenced sample consisted of PBMCs. These receptors were collected from a man aged 18 to 35 in good health and CMV-seronegative. CDR3s include the opening cysteine and the closing phenylalanine or tryptophan. The order of the fields is clone size, V gene, D gene, J gene, CDR3 protein, CDR3 DNA. D genes are given only for firm matches. Expanded clones get a size class; other rows say once, few or many, or leave the size out.

>-|TRBV6-5|-|TRBJ2-5
CASSDYRYQETQYF
TGTGCCAGCAGTGACTACAGGTACCAAGAGACCCAGTACTTC
>-|TRBV5-8|TRBD1|TRBJ1-1
CASSLSRIGTAYNTEAFF
TGTGCCAGCAGCTTGTCGAGGATCGGGACAGCATATAACACTGAAGCTTTCTTT
>once|TRBV7-2|-|TRBJ1-4
CASSRLEFGNEKLFF
TGTGCCAGCAGCCGCCTCGAGTTCGGTAATGAAAAACTGTTTTTT
>once|TRBV2|-|TRBJ1-3
CASGFQGLVAGNTIYF
TGTGCCAGCGGTTTTCAGGGGCTCGTCGCTGGAAACACCATATATTTT
>-|TRBV27|TRBD1|TRBJ2-3
CASGGDRGRGDTQYF
TGTGCCAGCGGTGGGGACAGGGGGCGCGGGGATACGCAGTATTTT
>many|TRBV11-2|-|TRBJ2-1
CASSVRNNEQFF
TGTGCCAGCAGCGTCAGAAACAATGAGCAGTTCTTC
>-|TRBV9|-|TRBJ2-3
CASSVGGRSVDTQYF
TGTGCCAGCAGCGTAGGTGGCCGAAGTGTGGATACGCAGTATTTT
>-|TRBV6-5|TRBD1|TRBJ1-5
CASSGQGGSQPQHF
TGTGCCAGCAGTGGACAGGGTGGGAGTCAGCCCCAGCATTTT
>-|TRBV6-1|TRBD1|TRBJ1-4
CASSPRGTGNEKLFF
TGTGCCAGCAGTCCCCGCGGGACAGGCAATGAAAAACTGTTTTTT
>-|TRBV30|-|TRBJ1-4
CAWSTSGRGGNEKLFF
TGTGCCTGGAGTACCTCGGGTCGGGGTGGTAATGAAAAACTGTTTTTT
>-|TRBV7-8|TRBD1|TRBJ1-5
CASSFTSGGPQPQHF
TGTGCCAGCAGCTTCACTTCAGGGGGCCCTCAGCCCCAGCATTTT
>-|TRBV5-1|-|TRBJ1-4
CASSLVSSATNEKLFF
TGCGCCAGCAGCTTGGTGTCCAGTGCAACTAATGAAAAACTGTTTTTT
>-|TRBV9|-|TRBJ2-7
CASGRRGEQYF
TGTGCCAGCGGGAGACGCGGCGAGCAGTACTTC
>-|TRBV4-2|-|TRBJ1-2
CASSQDRGDGYTF
TGTGCCAGCAGCCAAGATCGGGGAGATGGCTACACCTTC
>once|TRBV27|TRBD2|TRBJ2-7
CASSLYAGGPFEQYF
TGTGCCAGCAGTTTATACGCGGGAGGGCCCTTCGAGCAGTACTTC
>-|TRBV5-4|TRBD2|TRBJ2-7
CASSAGLADYEQYF
TGTGCCAGCAGCGCGGGACTAGCGGATTACGAGCAGTACTTC
>-|TRBV9|-|TRBJ1-2
CASSPGVKYGYTF
TGTGCCAGCAGCCCGGGGGTAAAGTATGGCTACACCTTC
>-|TRBV30|-|TRBJ2-3
CAWSKGEGNTQYF
TGTGCCTGGAGTAAGGGGGAGGGGAATACGCAGTATTTT
>-|TRBV10-3|TRBD1|TRBJ1-3
CAIRDRGSSGNTIYF
TGTGCCATCAGGGACAGGGGTTCCTCTGGAAACACCATATATTTT
>-|TRBV5-1|TRBD1|TRBJ1-1
CASSFRTGVNTEAFF
TGCGCCAGCAGCTTTCGGACAGGGGTGAACACTGAAGCTTTCTTT
>-|TRBV7-2|TRBD2|TRBJ2-1
CASSLGPGSGGGQFF
TGTGCCAGCAGCTTAGGCCCCGGGAGCGGGGGAGGTCAGTTCTTC
>once|TRBV30|TRBD1|TRBJ1-1
CAWILPRTGDNTEAFF
TGTGCCTGGATTCTTCCCCGGACAGGCGATAACACTGAAGCTTTCTTT
>-|TRBV30|-|TRBJ2-5
CAFRGASETQYF
TGTGCCTTCCGCGGAGCTTCGGAGACCCAGTACTTC
>-|TRBV6-5|TRBD1|TRBJ2-5
CASRDRGGQETQYF
TGTGCCAGCAGGGACAGGGGGGGCCAAGAGACCCAGTACTTC
>-|TRBV15|-|TRBJ2-2
CATSRTGNTGELFF
TGTGCCACCAGCAGGACAGGGAACACCGGGGAGCTGTTTTTT
>-|TRBV29-1|TRBD1|TRBJ2-7
CSGRTGLNEQYF
TGCAGCGGAAGGACAGGGCTCAACGAGCAGTACTTC
>-|TRBV7-9|TRBD1|TRBJ2-2
CASSLSWQGQTGELFF
TGTGCCAGCAGCTTAAGTTGGCAGGGACAGACCGGGGAGCTGTTTTTT
>-|TRBV5-1|-|TRBJ1-2
CASSLDSADGYTF
TGCGCCAGCAGCTTAGACTCAGCCGACGGCTACACCTTC
>-|TRBV5-5|-|TRBJ2-5
CASSLRWPTGPEETQYF
TGTGCCAGCAGCTTGAGGTGGCCCACAGGGCCGGAGGAGACCCAGTACTTC